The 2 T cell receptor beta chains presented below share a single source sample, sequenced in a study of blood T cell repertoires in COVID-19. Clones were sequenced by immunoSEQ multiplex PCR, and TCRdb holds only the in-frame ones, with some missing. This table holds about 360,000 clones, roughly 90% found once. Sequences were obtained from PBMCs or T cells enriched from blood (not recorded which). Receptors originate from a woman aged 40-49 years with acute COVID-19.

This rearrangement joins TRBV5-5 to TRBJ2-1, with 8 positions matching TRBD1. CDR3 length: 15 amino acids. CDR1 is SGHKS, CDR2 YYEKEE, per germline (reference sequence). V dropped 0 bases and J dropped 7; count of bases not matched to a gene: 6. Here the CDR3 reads CASSLVQGARNEQFF. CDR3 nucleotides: TGTGCCAGCAGCTTGGTCCAGGGGGCTCGGAATGAGCAGTTCTTC. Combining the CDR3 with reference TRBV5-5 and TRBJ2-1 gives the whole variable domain DAGVTQSPTHLIKTRGQQVTLRCSPISGHKSVSWYQQVLGQGPQFIFQYYEKEERGRGNFPDRFSARQFPNYSSELNVNALLLGDSALYLCASSLVQGARNEQFFGPGTRLTVL.

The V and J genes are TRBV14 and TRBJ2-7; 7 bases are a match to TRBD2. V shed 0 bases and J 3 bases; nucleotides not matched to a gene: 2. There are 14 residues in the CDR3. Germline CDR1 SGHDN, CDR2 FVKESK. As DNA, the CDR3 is TGTGCCAGCAGCCAAGAGCGGGGGAGCTACGAGCAGTACTTC. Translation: CASSQERGSYEQYF.